The 9 T cell receptor beta chains below come from one sample, sequenced in a study of blood T cell repertoires in COVID-19. Some clones are missing from TCRdb's copy, which holds only in-frame ones; the method was immunoSEQ multiplex PCR. The sample holds over 200,000 clones, about 94% seen once. The sequenced material came from peripheral blood. These receptors were obtained from a man between 60 and 75 years old with COVID-19, enrolled during active disease.

The J gene is TRBJ1-5, the V gene TRBV30, with a weak D call TRBD1 (6 bases). The V gene lost 0 bases and the J gene lost 1 base, with 13 bases spanning the gap. From germline, CDR1 is GTSNPN and CDR2 SVGIG (reference sequence). This CDR3 is built from 16 residues. The CDR3 is CAWSVPAGTSNQPQHF. CDR3 nucleotides: TGTGCCTGGAGTGTACCGGCAGGGACAAGCAATCAGCCCCAGCATTTT.

In DNA form, the CDR3 reads TGTGCCAGCAGCTTCAAGGGACAGGGTAGAGGGGCCAACGTCCTGACTTTC. The encoded protein is CASSFKGQGRGANVLTF. The chain has TRBV11-2 and TRBJ2-6, with 9 bases lining up with TRBD1. This CDR3 has 17 residues. V lost 3 bases, J lost 4 bases, and 7 bases stayed unmatched. The V gene's germline CDR1 is SGHAT and CDR2 FQNNGV.

The chain joins TRBV7-9 to TRBJ1-6, with D possibly being TRBD1 (5 bases). Germline V CDR1 and CDR2: SEHNR, FQNEAQ (reference sequence). This CDR3 region has 15 residues. V was clipped by 2 bases and J by 0 bases, with 5 bases between them. CDR3 in amino acids: CASSLQGSYNSPLHF. The CDR3 DNA reads TGTGCCAGCAGCTTACAGGGCTCCTATAATTCACCCCTCCACTTT.

The V and J genes are TRBV24-1 and TRBJ2-3; possible D gene TRBD2, 6 bases. The V end lost 7 bases, the J end lost 0 bases, and 10 bases lay between the germline ends. Germline V gene lookup returns CDR1 KGHDR and CDR2 SFDVKD. This CDR3 has 14 residues. The CDR3 spells CATRGGGSTDTQYF. The CDR3 region has the DNA TGTGCCACCAGAGGTGGGGGGAGCACAGATACGCAGTATTTT.

This clone was recorded once. The chain recombines TRBV10-1 with TRBJ1-1; D ambiguous. V dropped 3 bases and J dropped 7 bases, with 9 bases sitting between them. The CDR3 runs to 12 residues. In germline, CDR1 is WNHNN, CDR2 SYGVQD (reference sequence). The CDR3 region has the DNA TGCGCCAGCAGTGAAGGAGGGTTTGAAGCTTTCTTT. It encodes CASSEGGFEAFF.

V and J are TRBV7-9 and TRBJ2-5, with TRBD1 matching over 10 bases. Unmatched junction bases numbered 9, after V lost 2 bases and J lost 9 bases. Germline CDR1 SEHNR, CDR2 FQNEAQ (reference sequence). The CDR3 runs 15 residues. In DNA, the CDR3 is TGTGCCAGCAGCTTACGGGCAGGGGGGACAGGGGCCCAGTACTTC. It codes for CASSLRAGGTGAQYF.

The V gene is TRBV3-1 (or the pseudogene TRBV3-2), the J gene TRBJ2-7, with 12 bases fitting TRBD2. The CDR3 contains 17 residues. Germline values: CDR1 LGHDT, CDR2 YNNKEL (reference sequence). The trim removed 3 bases at V and 3 bases at J, leaving 9 bases unmatched. The CDR3 reads CASSQTSGGRYIYEQYF. For the CDR3, the DNA is TGTGCCAGCAGCCAGACTAGCGGGGGTCGTTATATCTACGAGCAGTACTTC.

The rearrangement joins TRBV19 to TRBJ2-4, with 10 bases lining up with TRBD1. Germline V gene lookup returns CDR1 LNHDA and CDR2 SQIVND (reference sequence). J was trimmed by 8 bases and V by 4 bases; bases with no gene match: 11. CDR3 length equals 16 residues. The CDR3 region is CASSKRAGQGLDIQYF. In DNA form, the CDR3 reads TGTGCCAGTAGTAAACGCGCGGGACAGGGGTTGGACATTCAGTACTTC.

This clone appeared once. V and J are TRBV11-3 and TRBJ1-2; weak D call: TRBD1 (6 bases). The V gene's germline CDR1 is SGHNT and CDR2 YENEEA. The CDR3 covers 16 residues. V was cut by 5 bases and J by 4 bases, with 20 bases left in between. The CDR3, as DNA: TGTGCCAGCAGCAACCCGCGGGGGGCTAAGACCTATGGCTACACCTTC. Translated: CASSNPRGAKTYGYTF.